The next 16 T cell receptor beta chains were all read from a single sample in a study of T cell repertoires in cytomegalovirus infection. TCRdb re-called the reads through MiXCR, storing one row per CDR3 protein. The data hold 100,000 to 150,000 distinct CDR3 sequences, with approximately 30% observed a single time. Their recognized antigens are unknown. The sequencing here drew on CD8+ T cells from cultured PBMCs, taken from culture after CMV antigen stimulation. The receptors were gathered from a human donor in good health (CMV status not recorded). Some clones in this sample may be carry-over from other donors' samples.

In its sample, this clonotype was seen a few times. The chain combines TRBV20-1 with TRBJ2-2, with D possibly being TRBD2 (6 bases). The CDR3 runs 11 residues. V lost 7 bases and J lost 7, with 10 bases in between. Germline V gene lookup returns CDR1 DFQATT and CDR2 SNEGSKA (reference sequence). The CDR3 nucleotides read TGCAGTGTTCTGCGGGGCGGGGAGCTGTTTTTT. This encodes CSVLRGGELFF.

This chain connects TRBV6-6 to TRBJ2-3, with 11 bases identical to TRBD2. Germline assignment: CDR1 MNHNY and CDR2 SVGAGI (reference sequence). Trimming removed 2 bases from V and 4 bases from J; junction bases left unmatched: 14. This CDR3 is built from 19 residues. Written as DNA, the CDR3 is TGTGCCAGCAGTTACAAACTAGCGGGGGTCTACTTAAAGCCAGATACGCAGTATTTT. Translated: CASSYKLAGVYLKPDTQYF.

The chain uses TRBV12-3 or TRBV12-4 and TRBJ2-3, with a tentative D call TRBD1 (6 bases). Trimming left V 5 bases short and J 8 bases short, with 14 bases between. CDR3 length equals 13 residues. The CDR3 DNA reads TGTGCCAGCAGTATCGTTACAGGGTCTACGCAGTATTTT. Residues: CASSIVTGSTQYF.

This clonotype came up many times. The chain joins TRBV6-5 to TRBJ2-2, with a possible D match to TRBD1 (5 bases). This CDR3 contains 15 residues. The germline V and J ends were trimmed by 4 bases and 1 base, with 10 bases remaining between them. CDR1 and CDR2 (germline): MNHEY, SVGAGI. This CDR3 is CASSFQQENTGELFF. In DNA, the CDR3 is TGTGCCAGCAGTTTCCAACAGGAGAACACCGGGGAGCTGTTTTTT.

Only a few counts were recorded for this clonotype. V usage is TRBV18 and J usage is TRBJ2-3; 10 nucleotides match TRBD1. Per the germline V gene, CDR1 is KGHSH and CDR2 is LQKENI. The V and J ends lost 3 bases and 4 bases, in that order; junction bases with no gene match: 4. This CDR3 region has 15 residues. The CDR3 sequence is CASSPWDRGSDTQYF. As DNA, the CDR3 is TGTGCCAGCTCACCTTGGGACAGGGGATCAGATACGCAGTATTTT.

This clonotype was seen a handful of times. The chain employs TRBV7-9 and TRBJ1-2; 7 bases line up with TRBD1. This CDR3 is built from 14 residues. The germline gives CDR1 SEHNR, CDR2 FQNEAQ (reference sequence). Germline trimming cut 3 bases from V and 3 bases from J; bases unmatched to any gene: 4. CDR3 amino acids: CASSFGTVYYGYTF. Written as DNA, the CDR3 is TGTGCCAGCAGCTTCGGGACAGTCTACTATGGCTACACCTTC.

This clonotype was counted only a few times. The chain links TRBV6-5 to TRBJ1-6; D gene uncertain. The CDR3 has 15 residues. Germline-derived CDR1 and CDR2 are MNHEY and SVGAGI. Between the trimmed V and J ends, which lost 0 bases and 6 bases, there was a span of 9 bases. The CDR3 coding sequence is TGTGCCAGCAGTTACTCGAATCCCGCTAATTCACCCCTCCACTTT. This codes for CASSYSNPANSPLHF.

This clonotype turned up a few times. The chain links TRBV7-2 to TRBJ2-7; 11 positions agree with TRBD1. V was clipped by 5 bases and J by 3 bases; unmatched bases: 3. Germline V lookup: CDR1 SGHTA, CDR2 FQGNSA. There are 14 residues in the CDR3. The CDR3 protein is CASSQGTGGYEQYF. As DNA, the CDR3 is TGTGCCAGCAGCCAGGGGACAGGGGGCTACGAGCAGTACTTC.

The chain links TRBV20-1 to TRBJ2-3; D possibly corresponds to TRBD2 (5 bases). Between the trimmed V and J ends, which lost 6 bases and 0 bases, there was a span of 13 bases. Germline V gene sequence: CDR1 DFQATT, CDR2 SNEGSKA (reference sequence). The CDR3 is made up of 14 amino acids. CDR3 sequence (DNA): TGCAGTGCGGATTCGGAGGCTAGCACAGATACGCAGTATTTT. Translated: CSADSEASTDTQYF.

V gene TRBV7-8 combines with J gene TRBJ2-7, with 14 positions matching TRBD2. The junction had 15 bases not matched to a gene; V was cut back by 5 bases and J by 0 bases. The V gene's germline CDR1 is SGHVS and CDR2 FQNEAQ. The CDR3 is 20 residues long. Here the CDR3 reads CASSVHPGTSGGRSSYEQYF. DNA of the CDR3: TGTGCCAGCAGCGTACATCCCGGGACTAGCGGGGGCCGAAGCTCCTACGAGCAGTACTTC.

This clonotype has more than one count but fewer than ten. The gene calls are TRBV7-9 and TRBJ2-1, with 9 bases that match TRBD2. Germline lookup yields CDR1 SEHNR and CDR2 FQNEAQ (reference sequence). The V and J ends lost 4 bases and 10 bases, in that order; junction bases with no gene match: 8. The CDR3 length is 14 residues. CDR3 in DNA: TGTGCCAGCAGCTATGGGGGGCTAGCGGGAGAGCAGTTCTTC. This translates into CASSYGGLAGEQFF.

The V and J genes are TRBV4-1 and TRBJ2-5; TRBD2 agrees at 9 bases. The CDR3 is 15 residues long. V lost 4 bases to trimming and J lost 2 bases; unmatched junction nucleotides: 5. The germline V gene has CDR1 MGHRA and CDR2 YSYEKL. CDR3 nucleotide sequence: TGCGCCAGCAGCCCGAGCGGGGGGCTACAAGAGACCCAGTACTTC. Encoded protein: CASSPSGGLQETQYF.

The V call is TRBV4-3, the J call TRBJ2-7; D unclear. Trimming cost V 0 bases and J 10 bases, with 13 bases left between them. CDR1 and CDR2 (germline): LGHNA, YSLEER. The CDR3 loop spans 13 amino acids. CDR3 DNA: TGCGCCAGCAGCCAAGATGACGGCTCATCCCAGTACTTC. Its translation is CASSQDDGSSQYF.

As for this clonotype: A much larger clone lies a single base off, so this may be a read error. The chain has TRBV7-2 and TRBJ2-3; 11 bases agree with TRBD2. The germline V gene has CDR1 SGHTA and CDR2 FQGNSA. The CDR3 runs to 18 residues. Here the CDR3 DNA reads TGTGCCAGCAGCTTAACTGGACTAGCGGGCGTTTCCACAGAAACGCAGTATTTT. Protein: CASSLTGLAGVSTETQYF.

This clonotype was seen a handful of times. The chain joins TRBV6-5 to TRBJ1-1; D may be TRBD1 (6 bases). The germline V gene has CDR1 MNHEY and CDR2 SVGAGI. The CDR3 is made up of 14 amino acids. V gave up 0 bases and J gave up 8 bases, with 13 bases separating them. The CDR3 bases are TGTGCCAGCAGTTACTCGGACGACAGGTCAGAAGCTTTCTTT. Translation gives CASSYSDDRSEAFF.

The chain has TRBV7-9 and TRBJ2-3; D perhaps matches TRBD1 (6 bases). Trimming cost V 5 bases and J 3 bases, with 21 bases left between them. There are 17 residues in the CDR3. Looked up from germline, CDR1 is SEHNR and CDR2 is FQNEAQ (reference sequence). CDR3 region: CASSPREDRTETDTQYF. In nucleotides, the CDR3 is TGTGCCAGCAGCCCCAGAGAGGACAGAACGGAGACAGATACGCAGTATTTT. The whole variable domain, remainder taken from reference TRBV7-9 and TRBJ2-3, is DTGVSQNPRHKITKRGQNVTFRCDPISEHNRLYWYRQTLGQGPEFLTYFQNEAQLEKSRLLSDRFSAERPKGSFSTLEIQRTEQGDSAMYLCASSPREDRTETDTQYFGPGTRLTVL.